This T cell receptor (beta chain) was obtained from a study of blood T cell repertoires in COVID-19. Clones were read by immunoSEQ multiplex PCR, and TCRdb kept only the in-frame ones, dropping some. The data contain 55,000 to 95,000 clones, roughly 76% of them singletons. The junction had 9 bases not matched to a gene; V was cut back by 6 bases and J by 5 bases. There are 16 residues in the CDR3. The germline V gene encodes CDR1 SEHNR and CDR2 FQNEAQ (reference sequence). The clonotype comes from a woman between 65 and 79 years old with acute or convalescent COVID-19. The rearrangement links TRBV7-9 to TRBJ2-2; 10 bases align to TRBD2. The sequenced sample was peripheral blood. The CDR3 protein is CASSPPSGRFTGELFF. CDR3 nucleotides: TGTGCCAGCAGTCCCCCTAGCGGGAGATTTACCGGGGAGCTGTTTTTT.